A single sample gave rise to the 14 T cell receptor beta chains below, sequenced in a study of tumor and adjacent non-tumor tissue in lung cancer. The library came from three nested PCR rounds adapted from ARM-PCR protocols. MiXCR was run by TCRdb on the multiplex PCR reads, yielding one entry per CDR3 protein. Of some 73,000 distinct CDR3 sequences in the sample, roughly 80% were seen once. This sample's RNA came from whole unsorted tissue. This non-tumor lung sample came from over 3 cm beyond the tumor edge. Sequencing used distant non-tumor lung tissue. Source of these receptors: a man aged 60-69 years with non-small cell lung cancer.

The rearrangement joins TRBV13 to TRBJ2-3; D is unclear. CDR3 length: 12 residues. V was trimmed by 1 base and J by 12 bases, leaving 11 bases between them. In germline, CDR1 is PRHDT, CDR2 FYEKMQ (reference sequence). In DNA, the CDR3 is TGTGCCAGCAGCTTAGCGTCGGGTACCCAGTATTTT. Encoded protein: CASSLASGTQYF.

This chain uses TRBV11-2 with TRBJ1-2; possible D gene TRBD1, 6 bases. Trimming removed 0 bases from V and 7 bases from J, with 9 bases in between. Germline V gives CDR1 SGHAT, CDR2 FQNNGV. This CDR3 spans 13 amino acids. CDR3 nucleotide sequence: TGTGCCAGCAGCTTAGACAGGGGCCGTGGCTACACCTTC. Its protein product is CASSLDRGRGYTF.

At least ten counts were recorded for this clonotype. V is TRBV6-5 and J is TRBJ2-1, with D possibly matching TRBD2 (6 bases). Per the germline V gene, CDR1 is MNHEY and CDR2 is SVGAGI. With 4 bases removed from V and 0 bases from J, the gap between germline ends came to 10 bases. CDR3 length: 15 amino acids. The CDR3 loop reads CASSSGGFSYNEQFF. The CDR3 coding sequence is TGTGCCAGCAGTTCTGGGGGGTTCTCCTACAATGAGCAGTTCTTC.

Note on this clonotype: One end of the junction fails to match germline, which may point to a read error. The genes are TRBV11-3 and TRBJ2-3; 9 bases are a match to TRBD2. CDR1 is SGHNT and CDR2 is YENEEA in the germline V gene. The CDR3 loop spans 16 amino acids. The CDR3: CVSSLLAGGYTDTQYF. DNA for the CDR3: TGTGTCAGCAGCTTACTCGCGGGGGGGTACACAGATACGCAATATTTT. The variable domain in full, with the rest retrieved from reference TRBV11-3 and TRBJ2-3, is EAGVVQSPRYKIIEKKQPVAFWCNPISGHNTLYWYLQNLGQGPELLIRYENEEAVDDSQLPKDRFSAERLKGVDSTLKIQPAELGDSAVYLCVSSLLAGGYTDTQYFGPGTRLTVL.

About this clonotype itself: The junction shows a germline mismatch at one end, possibly a read error. The gene calls are TRBV11-2 and TRBJ1-6; D may be TRBD1 (5 bases). The CDR3 sequence is 15 residues long. CDR1 SGHAT and CDR2 FQNNGV come from the germline V gene. The CDR3 region is CASSLGEDINSLLHF. The DNA of the CDR3 is TGTGCCAGCAGCTTAGGAGAGGACATTAATTCACTCCTCCACTTT.

This clonotype was observed a few times. A read error may account for a junction end that differs from germline. This sequence joins TRBV11-2 and TRBJ2-5; D possibly corresponds to TRBD2 (6 bases). CDR1 is SGHAT and CDR2 is FQNNGV in the germline V gene. CDR3 length equals 13 residues. CDR3 amino acids: CAISSTGEEAQYF. The CDR3 nucleotides read TGTGCCATCAGCTCTACGGGGGAAGAGGCCCAATACTTC.

Turning to this clonotype: The junction departs from germline at one end; a sequencing error may be responsible. CDR3 sequence reads: CRASMSAGEEKLFF. The CDR3 bases are TGCAGAGCTAGTATGAGCGCCGGAGAGGAAAAACTGTTTTTT. The chain combines TRBV20-1 with TRBJ1-4; no clear D gene. Looked up from germline, CDR1 is DFQATT and CDR2 is SNEGSKA (reference sequence). This CDR3 region has 14 residues.

As to this clonotype: One end of the junction is discordant with germline, which a read error may explain. This chain joins TRBV6-1 and TRBJ1-1, with 8 nucleotides matching TRBD1. Germline values: CDR1 MNHNS, CDR2 SASEGT. The CDR3 is 14 residues long. In DNA, the CDR3 is TGTGCCAGTAGTCAAGACAGGGGCGACACTGAAACTTTCTTT. Translation: CASSQDRGDTETFF.

Remarks on this clonotype: A read error is likely, as this CDR3 ends without the conserved phenylalanine or tryptophan. This chain connects TRBV6-2 or TRBV6-3 to TRBJ2-3; D remains ambiguous. Germline CDR1 is MNHEY and CDR2 is SVGEGT. This CDR3 region has 14 residues. In DNA, the CDR3 is TGTGTCAGCAGTTCCCGGGCCAAAAGAGATACGCAGTATCTT. Residues: CVSSSRAKRDTQYL.

The chain links TRBV28 to TRBJ2-3; TRBD1 or TRBD2 may be the D gene (5 bases each). The CDR3 extends over 16 amino acids. Germline V gives CDR1 MDHEN, CDR2 SYDVKM. Trimming left V 5 bases short and J 2 bases short, with 17 bases between. CDR3 in amino acids: CASSLSGGLNTDTQYF. The DNA of the CDR3 is TGTGCCAGCAGTCTAAGTGGGGGTCTTAACACAGATACGCAGTATTTT.

In the case of this clonotype: A clone one base away is much larger, so this may be a read error. The V call is TRBV10-1, the J call TRBJ2-1; 8 positions match TRBD1. This CDR3 region has 13 residues. Germline CDR1 is WNHNN and CDR2 is SYGVQD (reference sequence). The CDR3 coding sequence is TGCGCCAGCGGGACAGGTGATTGGAATGAGCAGCTCTTC. This codes for CASGTGDWNEQLF.

In the case of this clonotype: Because the CDR3 is missing its conserved closing phenylalanine or tryptophan, this is likely a read error. The genes are TRBV11-2 and TRBJ1-1; D is perhaps TRBD1 (6 bases). Looked up from germline, CDR1 is SGHAT and CDR2 is FQNNGV. There are 14 residues in the CDR3. The CDR3 reads CGGSLVGRGTEAFS. The CDR3 region has the DNA TGTGGCGGCAGCTTAGTCGGGAGGGGGACTGAAGCTTTCTCT.

This clonotype was seen just once. The junction shows a germline mismatch at one end, possibly a read error. The V gene is TRBV11-1, the J gene TRBJ2-2; 7 bases align to TRBD2. The CDR3 contains 14 residues. Germline lookup yields CDR1 SGHAT and CDR2 FQDESV (reference sequence). The CDR3 is CDSSLAGPGGRLFF. CDR3 bases: TGTGACAGCAGCTTAGCAGGACCGGGGGGAAGACTGTTTTTT.

The V gene is TRBV7-9, the J gene TRBJ2-7; 7 bases fit TRBD1. From germline, CDR1 is SEHNR and CDR2 FQNEAQ (reference sequence). Trimming removed 7 bases from V and 5 bases from J; junction bases left unmatched: 8. The CDR3 is 13 amino acids. The CDR3 loop reads CASTLNRGHEQYF. The CDR3 DNA is TGTGCCAGCACCCTTAACAGGGGTCACGAGCAGTACTTC.